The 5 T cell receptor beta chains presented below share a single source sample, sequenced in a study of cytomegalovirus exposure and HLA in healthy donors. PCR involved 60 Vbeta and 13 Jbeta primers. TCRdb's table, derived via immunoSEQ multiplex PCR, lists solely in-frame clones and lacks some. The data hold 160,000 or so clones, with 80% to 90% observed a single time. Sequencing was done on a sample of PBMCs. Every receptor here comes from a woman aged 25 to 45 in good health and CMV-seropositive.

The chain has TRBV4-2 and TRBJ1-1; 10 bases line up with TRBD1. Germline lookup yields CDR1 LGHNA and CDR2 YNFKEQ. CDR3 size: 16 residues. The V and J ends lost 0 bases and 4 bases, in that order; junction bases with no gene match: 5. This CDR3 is CASSQEFGTGATEAFF. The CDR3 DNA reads TGTGCCAGCAGCCAAGAGTTTGGGACAGGGGCCACTGAAGCTTTCTTT.

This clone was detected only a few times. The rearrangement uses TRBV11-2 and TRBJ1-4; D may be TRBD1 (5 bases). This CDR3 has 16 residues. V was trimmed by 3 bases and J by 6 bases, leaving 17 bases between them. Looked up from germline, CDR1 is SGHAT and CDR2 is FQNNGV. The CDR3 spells CASSLSLGAGDEKLFF. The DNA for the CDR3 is TGTGCCAGCAGCTTGTCGTTGGGTGCGGGGGATGAAAAACTGTTTTTT.

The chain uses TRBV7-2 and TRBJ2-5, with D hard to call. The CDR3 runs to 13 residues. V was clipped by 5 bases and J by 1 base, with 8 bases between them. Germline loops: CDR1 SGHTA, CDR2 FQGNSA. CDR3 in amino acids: CASSPRSQETQYF. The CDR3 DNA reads TGTGCCAGCAGCCCTAGGAGCCAAGAGACCCAGTACTTC.

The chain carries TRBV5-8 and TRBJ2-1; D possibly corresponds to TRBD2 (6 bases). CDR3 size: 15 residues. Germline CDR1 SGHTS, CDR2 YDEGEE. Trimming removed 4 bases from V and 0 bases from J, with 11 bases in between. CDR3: CASSTGLSSYNEQFF. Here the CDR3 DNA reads TGTGCCAGCAGCACGGGACTCAGCTCCTACAATGAGCAGTTCTTC. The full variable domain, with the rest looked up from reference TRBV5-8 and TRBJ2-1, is EAGVTQSPTHLIKTRGQQATLRCSPISGHTSVYWYQQALGLGLQFLLWYDEGEERNRGNFPPRFSGRQFPNYSSELNVNALELEDSALYLCASSTGLSSYNEQFFGPGTRLTVL.

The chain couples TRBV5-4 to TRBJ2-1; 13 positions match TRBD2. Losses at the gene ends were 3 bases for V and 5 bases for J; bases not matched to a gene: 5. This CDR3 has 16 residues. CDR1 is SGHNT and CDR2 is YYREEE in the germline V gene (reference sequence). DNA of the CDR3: TGTGCCAGCAGCTGGGATGGACTAGCGGGGGACAATGAGCAGTTCTTC. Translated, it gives CASSWDGLAGDNEQFF.